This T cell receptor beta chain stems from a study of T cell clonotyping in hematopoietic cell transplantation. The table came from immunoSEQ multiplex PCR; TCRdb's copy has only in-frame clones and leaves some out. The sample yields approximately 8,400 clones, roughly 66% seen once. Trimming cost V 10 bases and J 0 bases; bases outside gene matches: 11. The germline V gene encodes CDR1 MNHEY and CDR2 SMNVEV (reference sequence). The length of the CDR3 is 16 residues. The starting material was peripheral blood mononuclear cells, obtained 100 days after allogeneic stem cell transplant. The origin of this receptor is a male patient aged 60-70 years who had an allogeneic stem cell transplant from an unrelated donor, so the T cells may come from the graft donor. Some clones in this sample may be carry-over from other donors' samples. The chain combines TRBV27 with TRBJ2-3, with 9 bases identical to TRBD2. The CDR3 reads CATLFRAGGSTDTQYF. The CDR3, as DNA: TGTGCCACCCTCTTTCGCGCGGGGGGGAGCACAGATACGCAGTATTTT.